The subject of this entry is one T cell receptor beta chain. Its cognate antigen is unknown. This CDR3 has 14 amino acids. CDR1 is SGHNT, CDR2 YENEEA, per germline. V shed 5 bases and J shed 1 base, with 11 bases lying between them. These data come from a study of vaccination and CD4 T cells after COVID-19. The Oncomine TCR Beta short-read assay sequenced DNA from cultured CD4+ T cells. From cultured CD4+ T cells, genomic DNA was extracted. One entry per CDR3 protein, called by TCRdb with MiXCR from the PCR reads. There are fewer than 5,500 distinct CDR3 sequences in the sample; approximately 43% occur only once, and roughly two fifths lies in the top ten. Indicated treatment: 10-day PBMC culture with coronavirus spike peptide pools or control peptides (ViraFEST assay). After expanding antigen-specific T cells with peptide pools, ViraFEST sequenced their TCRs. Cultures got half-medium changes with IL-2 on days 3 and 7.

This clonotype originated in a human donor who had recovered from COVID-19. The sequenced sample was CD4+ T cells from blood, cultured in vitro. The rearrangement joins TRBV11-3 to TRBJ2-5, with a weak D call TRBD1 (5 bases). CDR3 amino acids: CASSHNGAQETQYF. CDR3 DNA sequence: TGTGCCAGCAGCCACAATGGGGCCCAAGAGACCCAGTACTTC. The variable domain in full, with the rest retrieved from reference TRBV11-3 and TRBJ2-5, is EAGVVQSPRYKIIEKKQPVAFWCNPISGHNTLYWYLQNLGQGPELLIRYENEEAVDDSQLPKDRFSAERLKGVDSTLKIQPAELGDSAVYLCASSHNGAQETQYFGPGTRLLVL.